A single T cell receptor (beta chain) is shown here with its context. Its antigen remains unidentified. The data were obtained in a study of T cell responses to AZD1222 COVID-19 vaccine. The study, taken as a whole, reports: Repertoire sampling was restricted to post-peak T cell response timepoints.

This CDR3 has 14 amino acids. V trimming: 3 bases; J trimming: 1 base; junction bases outside the gene matches: 2. CDR1 is LGHDT and CDR2 is YNNKEL in the germline V gene (reference sequence). Generated by immunoSEQ multiplex PCR, the TCRdb table keeps only in-frame clones and is missing some. The sample yields 100,000 to 120,000 clones, around 90% seen once. The V and J genes are TRBV3-1 (or the pseudogene TRBV3-2) and TRBJ1-1, with 7 bases aligning to TRBD1. Sequences were derived from peripheral blood, sampled 28 days after the second AZD1222 dose. The clonotype comes from an adult who received the AZD1222 COVID-19 vaccine. The CDR3 bases are TGTGCCAGCAGCCATGGGGACAGGAACACTGAAGCTTTCTTT. Translated: CASSHGDRNTEAFF.